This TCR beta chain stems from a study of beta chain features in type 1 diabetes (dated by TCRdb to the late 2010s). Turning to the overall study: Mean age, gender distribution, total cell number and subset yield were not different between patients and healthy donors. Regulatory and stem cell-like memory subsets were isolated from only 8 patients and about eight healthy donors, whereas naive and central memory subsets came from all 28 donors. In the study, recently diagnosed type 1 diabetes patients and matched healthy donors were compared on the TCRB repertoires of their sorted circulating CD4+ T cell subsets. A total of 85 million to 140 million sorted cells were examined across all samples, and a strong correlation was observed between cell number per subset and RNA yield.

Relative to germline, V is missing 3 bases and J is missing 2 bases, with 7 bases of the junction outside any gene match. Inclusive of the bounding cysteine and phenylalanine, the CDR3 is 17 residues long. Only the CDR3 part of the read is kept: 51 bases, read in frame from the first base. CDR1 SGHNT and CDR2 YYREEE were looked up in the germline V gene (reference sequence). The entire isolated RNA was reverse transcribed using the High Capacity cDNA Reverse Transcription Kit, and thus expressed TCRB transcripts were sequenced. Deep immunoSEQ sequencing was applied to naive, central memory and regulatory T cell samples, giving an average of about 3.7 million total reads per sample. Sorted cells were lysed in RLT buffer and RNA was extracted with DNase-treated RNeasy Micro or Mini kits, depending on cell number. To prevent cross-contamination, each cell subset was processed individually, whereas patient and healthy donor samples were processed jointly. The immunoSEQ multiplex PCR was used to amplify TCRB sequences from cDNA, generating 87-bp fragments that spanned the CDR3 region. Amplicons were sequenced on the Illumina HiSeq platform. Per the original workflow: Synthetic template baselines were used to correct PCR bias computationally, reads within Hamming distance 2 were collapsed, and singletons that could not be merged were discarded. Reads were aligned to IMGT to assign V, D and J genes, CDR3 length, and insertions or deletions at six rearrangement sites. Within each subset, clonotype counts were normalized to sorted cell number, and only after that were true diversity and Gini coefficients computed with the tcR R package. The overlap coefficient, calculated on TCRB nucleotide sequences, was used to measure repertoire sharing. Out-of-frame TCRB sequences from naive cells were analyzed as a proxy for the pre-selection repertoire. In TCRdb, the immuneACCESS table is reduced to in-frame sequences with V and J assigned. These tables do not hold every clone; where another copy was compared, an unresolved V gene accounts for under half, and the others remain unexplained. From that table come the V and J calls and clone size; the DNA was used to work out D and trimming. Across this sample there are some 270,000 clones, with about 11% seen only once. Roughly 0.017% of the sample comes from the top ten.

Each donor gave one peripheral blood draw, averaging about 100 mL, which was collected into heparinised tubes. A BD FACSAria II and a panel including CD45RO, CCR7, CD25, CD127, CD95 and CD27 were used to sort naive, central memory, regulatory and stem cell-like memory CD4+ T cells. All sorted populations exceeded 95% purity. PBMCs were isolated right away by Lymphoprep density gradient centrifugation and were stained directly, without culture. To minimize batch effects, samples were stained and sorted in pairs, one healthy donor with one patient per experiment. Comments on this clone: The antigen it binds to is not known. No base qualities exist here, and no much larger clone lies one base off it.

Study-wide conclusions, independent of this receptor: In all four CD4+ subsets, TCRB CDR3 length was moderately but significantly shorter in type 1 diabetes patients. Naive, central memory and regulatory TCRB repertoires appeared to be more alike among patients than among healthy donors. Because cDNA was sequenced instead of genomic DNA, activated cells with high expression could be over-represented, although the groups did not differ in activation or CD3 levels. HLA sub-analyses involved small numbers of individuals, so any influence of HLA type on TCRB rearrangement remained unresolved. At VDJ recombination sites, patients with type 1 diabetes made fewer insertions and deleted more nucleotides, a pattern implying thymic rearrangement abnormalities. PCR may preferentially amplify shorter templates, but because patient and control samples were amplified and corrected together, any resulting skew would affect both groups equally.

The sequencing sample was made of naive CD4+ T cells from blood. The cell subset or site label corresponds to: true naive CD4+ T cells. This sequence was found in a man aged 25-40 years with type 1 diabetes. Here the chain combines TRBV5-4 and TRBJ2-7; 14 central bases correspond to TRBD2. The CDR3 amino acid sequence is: CASSYSGTSGGAYEQYF. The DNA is TGTGCCAGCAGCTACTCCGGGACTAGCGGGGGAGCCTACGAGCAGTACTTC.